The 13 T cell receptor beta chains in this list originate from one sample, sequenced in a study of cytomegalovirus exposure and HLA in healthy donors (dated by TCRdb to about 2017). The library was produced with the immunoSEQ multiplex PCR assay. TCRdb took over this immuneACCESS table, retaining in-frame rearrangements with V and J assigned. Such tables are incomplete; in checked studies, under half of the missing clones stem from an unresolved V gene, and the remainder is unexplained. Here the sample has 98,000 or so clones; approximately 96% occur a single time. The ten most abundant clones make up roughly 0.67% of the sample. The source material was PBMCs. The receptors were gathered from a woman between 18 and 29 years old in good health and CMV-seronegative.

The CDR3 DNA follows: TGTGCCAGCAACCCCAGGGGTTCCGTTAAAGAGACCCAGTACTTC. The encoded protein is CASNPRGSVKETQYF. The chain is built from TRBV28 and TRBJ2-5; D is perhaps TRBD1 (6 bases). Trimming cost V 7 bases and J 3 bases, with 18 bases left between them. CDR3 size: 15 residues. Germline V CDR1 and CDR2: MDHEN, SYDVKM.

V usage is TRBV7-9 and J usage is TRBJ2-2, with 10 bases identical to TRBD2. This CDR3 has 14 amino acids. Looked up from germline, CDR1 is SEHNR and CDR2 is FQNEAQ (reference sequence). J gave up 5 bases and V 8 bases, and 5 bases lay outside the gene matches. CDR3 DNA: TGTGCCAGCGGGCTAGCGGGGGAGACCGGGGAGCTGTTTTTT. Protein sequence: CASGLAGETGELFF.

The chain couples TRBV29-1 to TRBJ1-3; 9 bases are shared with TRBD1. The CDR3 runs 14 residues. Germline CDR1 and CDR2: SQVTM and ANQGSEA. Trimming took 6 bases from V and 5 from J; bases not matched to a gene: 8. Here the CDR3 reads CSVKGGTGRNTIYF. DNA of the CDR3: TGCAGCGTGAAAGGCGGGACAGGGAGAAACACCATATATTTT.

This sequence joins TRBV18 and TRBJ1-1; 12 bases agree with TRBD1. Trimming took 3 bases from V and 11 from J; bases not matched to a gene: 13. The CDR3 runs to 16 residues. CDR1 is KGHSH, CDR2 LQKENI, per germline. The DNA of the CDR3 is TGTGCCAGCTCACCCGGGACAGGGGGCGAAGGCGGTCGGGCTTTCTTT. It specifies CASSPGTGGEGGRAFF.

V usage is TRBV27 and J usage is TRBJ2-3; 8 positions match TRBD2. This CDR3 comprises 15 residues. V shed 3 bases and J 1 base; nucleotides not matched to a gene: 3. From germline, CDR1 is MNHEY and CDR2 SMNVEV (reference sequence). The CDR3: CASSFAAGGTDTQYF. In DNA, the CDR3 is TGTGCCAGCAGTTTTGCAGCGGGGGGCACAGATACGCAGTATTTT.

J is TRBJ2-1 and V is TRBV2; 9 nucleotides line up with TRBD1. This CDR3 contains 15 residues. Looked up from germline, CDR1 is SNHLY and CDR2 is FYNNEI. Trimming cost V 2 bases and J 7 bases; bases outside gene matches: 6. CDR3 DNA sequence: TGTGCCAGCAGTGAACCCAACAGGGGGCTTAATGAGCAGTTCTTC. Translated: CASSEPNRGLNEQFF.

The V call is TRBV6-4, the J call TRBJ1-5; D is undetermined. The CDR3 extends over 14 amino acids. Germline CDR1 MRHNA, CDR2 SNTAGT. V lost 3 bases, J lost 4 bases, and 10 bases lay in between. The CDR3 is CASSESGENQPQHF. CDR3 sequence (DNA): TGTGCCAGCAGTGAGAGCGGGGAAAATCAGCCCCAGCATTTT.

This clone was found once. V gene TRBV4-1 combines with J gene TRBJ1-3; 7 nucleotides line up with TRBD1. Germline lookup yields CDR1 MGHRA and CDR2 YSYEKL. This CDR3 is 18 amino acids long. V lost 5 bases, J lost 0 bases, and 13 bases stayed unmatched. CDR3 nucleotide sequence: TGCGCCAGCAGCTCTCGGACAGGTCAGGGGGGCTCTGGAAACACCATATATTTT. This codes for CASSSRTGQGGSGNTIYF.

The CDR3 region is CASSLEQGGSNQPQHF. The CDR3 DNA reads as TGTGCCAGCAGCTTGGAACAGGGGGGTAGCAATCAGCCCCAGCATTTT. V is TRBV5-6 and J is TRBJ1-5; 8 bases are a match to TRBD1. V gave up 0 bases and J gave up 0 bases; unmatched junction bases: 2. Germline-derived CDR1 and CDR2 are SGHDT and YYEEEE. The CDR3 has 16 residues. Full variable domain (outside the CDR3, taken from reference TRBV5-6 and TRBJ1-5): DAGVTQSPTHLIKTRGQQVTLRCSPKSGHDTVSWYQQALGQGPQFIFQYYEEEERQRGNFPDRFSGHQFPNYSSELNVNALLLGDSALYLCASSLEQGGSNQPQHFGDGTRLSIL.

The rearrangement uses TRBV5-8 and TRBJ2-5, with 8 bases fitting TRBD2. The ends lost 4 bases at V and 2 bases at J; junction bases unmatched: 7. Per the germline V gene, CDR1 is SGHTS and CDR2 is YDEGEE. There are 15 residues in the CDR3. CDR3 sequence reads: CASSNGLAGQETQYF. CDR3 DNA sequence: TGTGCCAGCAGCAACGGACTAGCAGGACAAGAGACCCAGTACTTC.

The genes are TRBV11-2 and TRBJ1-2, with no clear D. CDR3 size: 17 residues. V was trimmed by 1 base and J by 2 bases, leaving 17 bases between them. Germline V CDR1 and CDR2: SGHAT, FQNNGV. CDR3 bases: TGTGCCAGCAGCTTAGTTCGTCCGGGAACCCGAAACTATGGCTACACCTTC. Translated: CASSLVRPGTRNYGYTF.

This clone was observed once. The chain links TRBV2 to TRBJ2-4; D possibly corresponds to TRBD2 (7 bases). V was trimmed by 6 bases and J by 7 bases, leaving 10 bases between them. Germline CDR1 is SNHLY and CDR2 is FYNNEI. CDR3 length: 12 residues. The CDR3: CASREGGNIQYF. The CDR3 bases are TGTGCCAGCAGAGAGGGGGGGAACATTCAGTACTTC.

The rearrangement links TRBV11-1 to TRBJ2-3; 11 positions match TRBD2. Germline CDR1 reads SGHAT; CDR2 reads FQDESV (reference sequence). This CDR3 is built from 17 residues. V lost 3 bases, J lost 4 bases, and 9 bases stayed unmatched. The CDR3: CASSFLTSGGRADTQYF. The CDR3 region has the DNA TGTGCCAGCAGCTTCCTTACTAGCGGGGGTCGCGCAGATACGCAGTATTTT.